Shown below are 17 T cell receptor beta chains from a single sample sequenced in a study of blood T cell repertoires in COVID-19. Only in-frame clones appear in the TCRdb table, and some are missing; sequencing was by immunoSEQ multiplex PCR. The table includes more than 250,000 clones, 88% detected once. The sample was peripheral blood. The receptors originated from a human donor in a cohort sampled during active COVID-19.

The chain carries TRBV19 and TRBJ1-4; 12 bases are shared with TRBD1. The germline V gene encodes CDR1 LNHDA and CDR2 SQIVND (reference sequence). V shed 4 bases, J shed 8 bases, and the junction held 8 bases outside the gene matches. This CDR3 spans 16 amino acids. CDR3 nucleotide sequence: TGTGCCAGTAGTAGGGACAGGGGGCGCCGGGGCGAAAAACTGTTTTTT. Translation gives CASSRDRGRRGEKLFF.

This clone was counted a single time. This chain links TRBV3-1 (or the pseudogene TRBV3-2) with TRBJ2-3; unclear D gene. V was pared by 6 bases and J by 5 bases, with 6 bases between. The CDR3 contains 11 residues. CDR1 is LGHDT, CDR2 YNNKEL, per germline (reference sequence). CDR3 protein: CASRNGDTQYF. The CDR3 DNA sequence: TGTGCCAGCAGAAACGGAGATACGCAGTATTTT.

The sample holds one count of this clone. The chain links TRBV28 to TRBJ1-1, with TRBD1 matching over 8 bases. The junction had 0 bases not matched to a gene; V was cut back by 2 bases and J by 1 base. The CDR3 extends over 14 amino acids. Germline V CDR1 and CDR2: MDHEN, SYDVKM. CDR3 nucleotides: TGTGCCAGCAGTTTAGGACAGGGGAACACTGAAGCTTTCTTT. Translated: CASSLGQGNTEAFF.

The chain has TRBV5-4 and TRBJ2-7; no firm D call. This CDR3 has 14 amino acids. CDR1 and CDR2 (germline): SGHNT, YYREEE (reference sequence). The V and J ends lost 0 bases and 0 bases respectively, with 7 bases between them. CDR3 region: CASSLGMRSYEQYF. The CDR3 DNA reads TGTGCCAGCAGCTTGGGTATGCGCTCCTACGAGCAGTACTTC.

The CDR3 DNA is TGTGCCAGCAGCCAAGAGTTATTAGGAACAGGGAAGTTCTCTGGGGCCAACGTCCTGACTTTC. Residues: CASSQELLGTGKFSGANVLTF. The chain joins TRBV3-1 (or the pseudogene TRBV3-2) to TRBJ2-6; D perhaps matches TRBD1 (6 bases). Germline CDR1 is LGHDT and CDR2 is YNNKEL (reference sequence). V was clipped by 0 bases and J by 0 bases, with 21 bases between them. The CDR3 has 21 amino acids.

The chain couples TRBV9 to TRBJ1-6; weak D call: TRBD1 (6 bases). Germline loops: CDR1 SGDLS, CDR2 YYNGEE. V was shortened by 3 bases and J by 10 bases, with 11 bases between the two germline ends. The CDR3 covers 13 residues. CDR3 amino acids: CASSEGGRSPLHF. In DNA form, the CDR3 reads TGTGCCAGCAGCGAAGGGGGTAGGTCACCCCTCCACTTT. The full variable domain, its missing parts supplied by reference TRBV9 and TRBJ1-6, is DSGVTQTPKHLITATGQRVTLRCSPRSGDLSVYWYQQSLDQGLQFLIQYYNGEERAKGNILERFSAQQFPDLHSELNLSSLELGDSALYFCASSEGGRSPLHFGNGTRLTVT.

The chain is built from TRBV6-5 and TRBJ2-2; D gene ambiguous. V lost 2 bases, J lost 2 bases, and 3 bases lay in between. Per the germline V gene, CDR1 is MNHEY and CDR2 is SVGAGI. The CDR3 contains 13 residues. The CDR3 DNA follows: TGTGCCAGCAGTTACCCTAACACCGGGGAGCTGTTTTTT. It codes for CASSYPNTGELFF.

This chain connects TRBV11-1 to TRBJ1-3; no clear D. V lost 5 bases and J lost 8, with 13 bases in between. The CDR3 is 13 amino acids. Germline V gene data show CDR1 as SGHAT and CDR2 as FQDESV (reference sequence). The CDR3 is CASSASLGYTIYF. The DNA for the CDR3 is TGTGCCAGCAGCGCCAGCCTGGGCTACACCATATATTTT.

This clone was seen only a few times. The chain recombines TRBV27 with TRBJ1-1; D is ambiguous. This CDR3 spans 15 amino acids. The V gene's germline CDR1 is MNHEY and CDR2 SMNVEV (reference sequence). The V gene lost 5 bases and the J gene lost 2 bases, with 15 bases spanning the gap. The CDR3: CASSIVAHLNTEAFF. CDR3 nucleotide sequence: TGTGCCAGCAGTATTGTCGCGCATCTAAACACTGAAGCTTTCTTT.

This chain joins TRBV7-7 and TRBJ2-2; the D is unclear. Trimming cost V 0 bases and J 5 bases, with 7 bases left between them. The CDR3 has 14 residues. Germline CDR1 is SSHAT and CDR2 is FNYEAQ (reference sequence). The CDR3 is CASSLAAGTGELFF. The CDR3 nucleotides are TGTGCCAGCAGCTTAGCCGCCGGTACCGGGGAGCTGTTTTTT.

The J gene is TRBJ1-1, the V gene TRBV4-1; unclear D gene. This CDR3 region has 13 residues. The germline gives CDR1 MGHRA, CDR2 YSYEKL. The ends were cut back, 3 bases at V and 1 base at J, with 6 bases in the middle. The CDR3 DNA sequence: TGCGCCAGCAGCCAGGCCTGGAACACTGAAGCTTTCTTT. Translating gives CASSQAWNTEAFF.

This chain joins TRBV2 and TRBJ1-6; D call uncertain. V was shortened by 7 bases and J by 6 bases, with 19 bases between the two germline ends. This CDR3 has 16 amino acids. Germline CDR1 SNHLY, CDR2 FYNNEI. For the CDR3, the DNA is TGTGCCAGCACCCTGATCGCACAAGAGGCTAATTCACCCCTCCACTTT. It translates to CASTLIAQEANSPLHF.

Points on this clone: This sample includes further DNA sequences coding for the same CDR3. The rearrangement links TRBV10-3 to TRBJ1-1; D gene unclear. Germline CDR1 ENHRY, CDR2 SYGVKD. CDR3 length: 13 amino acids. Trimming cost V 2 bases and J 1 base, with 5 bases left between them. DNA for the CDR3: TGTGCCATCAGTGAGCGGGGGAACACTGAAGCTTTCTTT. The encoded protein is CAISERGNTEAFF.

The V call is TRBV4-3, the J call TRBJ1-1, with D tentatively TRBD1 (5 bases). Per germline, CDR1 LGHNA and CDR2 YSLEER. This CDR3 has 16 amino acids. V lost 0 bases and J 4 bases, leaving 15 bases between the germline ends. The CDR3 nucleotides are TGCGCCAGCAGCCAAGATAACGGGGGTAGGGTCACTGAAGCTTTCTTT. Amino acid sequence: CASSQDNGGRVTEAFF.

This clone was observed a few times. This chain links TRBV3-1 (or the pseudogene TRBV3-2) with TRBJ1-6, with D possibly matching TRBD1 (5 bases). Germline V gene sequence: CDR1 LGHDT, CDR2 YNNKEL (reference sequence). CDR3 length equals 13 residues. V gave up 6 bases and J gave up 14 bases, with 17 bases separating them. CDR3 region: CASRSQAKRALHF. In nucleotides, the CDR3 is TGTGCCAGCAGATCACAGGCGAAAAGAGCCCTCCACTTT.

The chain joins TRBV19 to TRBJ2-2, with a possible D match to TRBD2 (5 bases). V was cut by 8 bases and J by 5 bases, with 15 bases left in between. Germline loops: CDR1 LNHDA, CDR2 SQIVND (reference sequence). This CDR3 region has 14 residues. In DNA, the CDR3 is TGTGCCAGTTCCCGCGGGCCGGGTACCGGGGAGCTGTTTTTT. Its protein is CASSRGPGTGELFF.

The chain has TRBV6-5 and TRBJ2-1; 11 bases are a match to TRBD2. Germline V gene lookup returns CDR1 MNHEY and CDR2 SVGAGI. V dropped 6 bases and J dropped 3; count of bases not matched to a gene: 4. The CDR3 runs 15 residues. CDR3 sequence reads: CASSLSGRGYNEQFF. The DNA of the CDR3 is TGTGCCAGCAGCCTTAGCGGGAGGGGCTACAATGAGCAGTTCTTC.